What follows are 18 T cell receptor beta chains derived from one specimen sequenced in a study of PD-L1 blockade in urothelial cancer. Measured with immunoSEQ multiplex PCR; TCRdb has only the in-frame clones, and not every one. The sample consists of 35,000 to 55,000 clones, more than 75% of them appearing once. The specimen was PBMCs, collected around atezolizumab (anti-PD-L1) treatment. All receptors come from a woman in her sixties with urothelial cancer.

The CDR3 DNA is TGTGCCAGCAGTGCTAGAAATGAAAAACTGTTTTTT. This gives the protein CASSARNEKLFF. The rearrangement uses TRBV25-1 and TRBJ1-4; no clear D. The CDR3 consists of 12 residues. V dropped 4 bases and J dropped 5 bases, with 5 bases sitting between them. CDR1 and CDR2 from the germline V gene are MGHDK and SYGVNS.

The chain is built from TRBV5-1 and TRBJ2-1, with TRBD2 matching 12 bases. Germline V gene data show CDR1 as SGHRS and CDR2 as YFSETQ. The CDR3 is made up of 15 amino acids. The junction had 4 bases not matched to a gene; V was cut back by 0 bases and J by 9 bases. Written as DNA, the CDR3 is TGCGCCAGCAGCTTGGCGGCTAGCGGGGGGGGTGAGCAGTTCTTC. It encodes CASSLAASGGGEQFF.

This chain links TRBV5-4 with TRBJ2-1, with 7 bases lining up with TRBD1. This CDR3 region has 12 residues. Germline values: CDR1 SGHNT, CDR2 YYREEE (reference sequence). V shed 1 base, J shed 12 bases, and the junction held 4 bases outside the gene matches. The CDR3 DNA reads TGTGCCAGCAGCTTGAATTGGGACAGGCAGTTCTTC. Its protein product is CASSLNWDRQFF.

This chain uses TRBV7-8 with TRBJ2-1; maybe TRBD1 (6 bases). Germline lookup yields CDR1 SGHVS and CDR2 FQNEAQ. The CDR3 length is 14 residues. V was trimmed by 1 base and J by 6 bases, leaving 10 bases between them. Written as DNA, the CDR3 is TGTGCCAGCAGCTTAGGCACAGGGAGCAATGAGCAGTTCTTC. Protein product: CASSLGTGSNEQFF. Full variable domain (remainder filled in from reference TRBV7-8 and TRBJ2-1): GAGVSQSPRYKVAKRGQDVALRCDPISGHVSLFWYQQALGQGPEFLTYFQNEAQLDKSGLPSDRFFAERPEGSVSTLKIQRTQQEDSAVYLCASSLGTGSNEQFFGPGTRLTVL.

CDR3 sequence (DNA): TGTGCCAGCAGGCCTGGGACAGCCTTAGATATGTATTTT. Its protein is CASRPGTALDMYF. The gene calls are TRBV28 and TRBJ2-3, with 7 bases matching TRBD1. J lost 14 bases, V lost 6 bases, and 14 bases had no gene match. CDR1 is MDHEN and CDR2 is SYDVKM in the germline V gene. CDR3 length equals 13 residues.

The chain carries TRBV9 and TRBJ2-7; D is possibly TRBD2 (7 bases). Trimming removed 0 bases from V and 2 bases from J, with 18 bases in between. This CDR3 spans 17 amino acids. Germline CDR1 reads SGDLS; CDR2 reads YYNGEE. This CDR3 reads CASSVGGLGGHPYEQYF. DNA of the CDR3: TGTGCCAGCAGCGTAGGAGGGCTGGGGGGGCACCCCTACGAGCAGTACTTC.

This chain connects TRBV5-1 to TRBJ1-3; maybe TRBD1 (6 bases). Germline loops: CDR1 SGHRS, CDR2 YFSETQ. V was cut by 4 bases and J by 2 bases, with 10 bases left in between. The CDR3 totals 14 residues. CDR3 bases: TGCGCCAGCAGCACCGAGGGGGCTGGAAACACCATATATTTT. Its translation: CASSTEGAGNTIYF.

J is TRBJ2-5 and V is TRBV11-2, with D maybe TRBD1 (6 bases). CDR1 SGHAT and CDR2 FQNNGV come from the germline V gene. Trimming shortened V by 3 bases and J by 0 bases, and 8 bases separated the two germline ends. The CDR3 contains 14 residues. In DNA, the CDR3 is TGTGCCAGCAGCTTCGACAGGAACCAAGAGACCCAGTACTTC. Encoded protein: CASSFDRNQETQYF.

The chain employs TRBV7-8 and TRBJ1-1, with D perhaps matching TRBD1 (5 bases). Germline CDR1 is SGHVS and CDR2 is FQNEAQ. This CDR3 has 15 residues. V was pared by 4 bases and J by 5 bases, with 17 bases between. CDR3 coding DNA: TGTGCCAGCAGCTCCTTGTTGGGCAGGGAAACTGAAGCTTTCTTT. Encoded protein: CASSSLLGRETEAFF.

The CDR3 protein is CASSEGWDQGAQFF. DNA for the CDR3: TGTGCCAGCAGTGAAGGATGGGATCAGGGTGCGCAGTTCTTC. V usage is TRBV2 and J usage is TRBJ2-1; possible D gene TRBD1, 5 bases. Germline V gene data show CDR1 as SNHLY and CDR2 as FYNNEI. Trimming took off 1 base at V and 12 bases at J, with 16 bases between the two ends. The CDR3 is 14 amino acids.

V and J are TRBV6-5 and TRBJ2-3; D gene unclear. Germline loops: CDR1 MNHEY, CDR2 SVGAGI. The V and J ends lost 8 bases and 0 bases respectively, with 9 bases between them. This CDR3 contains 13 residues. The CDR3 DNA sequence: TGTGCCAGCCGCAGGTTTAGCACAGATACGCAGTATTTT. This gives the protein CASRRFSTDTQYF.

For the CDR3, the DNA is TGTGCCAGCAGCGTAGCCCTAGCGGGAGGCCACAATGAGCAGTTCTTC. Translated, it gives CASSVALAGGHNEQFF. This sequence joins TRBV9 and TRBJ2-1; 11 bases fit TRBD2. There are 16 residues in the CDR3. V was clipped by 0 bases and J by 5 bases; unmatched bases: 4. Looked up from germline, CDR1 is SGDLS and CDR2 is YYNGEE.

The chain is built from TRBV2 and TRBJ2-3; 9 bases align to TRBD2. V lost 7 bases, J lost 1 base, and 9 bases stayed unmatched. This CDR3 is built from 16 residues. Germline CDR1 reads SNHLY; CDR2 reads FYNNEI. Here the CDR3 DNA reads TGTGCCAGCAACCGCCGCGGGGGGGCCGGCACAGATACGCAGTATTTT. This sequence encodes CASNRRGGAGTDTQYF.

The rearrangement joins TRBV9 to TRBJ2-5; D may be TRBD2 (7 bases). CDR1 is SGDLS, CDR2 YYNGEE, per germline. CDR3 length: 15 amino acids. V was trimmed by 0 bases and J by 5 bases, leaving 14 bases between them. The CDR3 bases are TGTGCCAGCAGCGTAGTCGGGGGGCATTGGGAGACCCAGTACTTC. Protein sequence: CASSVVGGHWETQYF.

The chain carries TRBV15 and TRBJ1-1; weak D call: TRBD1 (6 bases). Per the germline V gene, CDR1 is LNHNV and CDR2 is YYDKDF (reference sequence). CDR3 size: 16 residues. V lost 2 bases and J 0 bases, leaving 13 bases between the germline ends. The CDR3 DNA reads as TGTGCCACCAGCAGACCCACAGGGTTCATGAACACTGAAGCTTTCTTT. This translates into CATSRPTGFMNTEAFF.

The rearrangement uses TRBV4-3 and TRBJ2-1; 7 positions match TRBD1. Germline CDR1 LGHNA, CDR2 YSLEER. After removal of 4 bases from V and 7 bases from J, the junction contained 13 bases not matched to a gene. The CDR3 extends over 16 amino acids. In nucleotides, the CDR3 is TGCGCCAGCAGCCCCCACGGAAAAGGGGGCATAAATGAGCAGTTCTTC. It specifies CASSPHGKGGINEQFF.

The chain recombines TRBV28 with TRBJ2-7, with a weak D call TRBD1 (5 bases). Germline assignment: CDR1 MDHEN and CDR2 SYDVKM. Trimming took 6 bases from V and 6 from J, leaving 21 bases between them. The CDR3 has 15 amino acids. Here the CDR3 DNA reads TGTGCCAGCAGCACTCCCCCGGCAGGGCGAGGCGAGCAGTACTTC. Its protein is CASSTPPAGRGEQYF.

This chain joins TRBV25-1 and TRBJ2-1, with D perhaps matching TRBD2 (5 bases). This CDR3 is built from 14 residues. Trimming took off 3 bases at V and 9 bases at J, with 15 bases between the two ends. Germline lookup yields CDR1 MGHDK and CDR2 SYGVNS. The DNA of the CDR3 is TGTGCCAGCAGTGATTTTCCTGTAGGAGGTGAGCAGTTCTTC. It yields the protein CASSDFPVGGEQFF.